One and the same sample provided the 7 T cell receptor beta chains below, sequenced in a study of a mutant IDH1 vaccine in newly diagnosed glioma. The time point: baseline, week 1 (first vaccination visit). Treatment: pre-vaccination baseline after standard-of-care therapy. Some clones are missing from TCRdb's copy, which holds only in-frame ones; the method was immunoSEQ multiplex PCR. Of roughly 84,000 clones in the sample, about four fifths were seen once. Sequenced material: PBMCs, taken from a glioma patient treated with radiotherapy, temozolomide or both. Source of these receptors: a man in his forties or fifties with glioma. Some clones in this sample may be carry-over from other donors' samples.

At least ten counts were recorded for this clone. The rearrangement joins TRBV25-1 to TRBJ1-1, with 7 bases identical to TRBD1. J lost 4 bases, V lost 7 bases, and 9 bases had no gene match. The CDR3 runs 14 residues. Germline V gene lookup returns CDR1 MGHDK and CDR2 SYGVNS. This chain's CDR3 is CASTPQGESTEAFF. Written as DNA, the CDR3 is TGTGCCAGCACCCCCCAGGGGGAGTCCACTGAAGCTTTCTTT.

The V call is TRBV29-1, the J call TRBJ2-2; D may be TRBD2 (6 bases). This CDR3 comprises 14 residues. V gave up 5 bases and J gave up 2 bases, with 12 bases separating them. CDR1 is SQVTM and CDR2 is ANQGSEA in the germline V gene. In DNA, the CDR3 is TGCAGCGTTCTAAAGCGGGCTAACACCGGGGAGCTGTTTTTT. Translated: CSVLKRANTGELFF.

The chain links TRBV20-1 to TRBJ2-5, with D unclear. V lost 3 bases to trimming and J lost 7 bases, with 6 bases between them. The CDR3 spans 10 residues. Germline V gene lookup returns CDR1 DFQATT and CDR2 SNEGSKA (reference sequence). The CDR3 bases are TGCAGTGCTAGTTACGGGACCCAGTACTTC. This translates into CSASYGTQYF.

The chain uses TRBV6-5 and TRBJ2-5; the D is unclear. Germline V gene lookup returns CDR1 MNHEY and CDR2 SVGAGI. The CDR3 covers 14 residues. The ends were cut back, 1 base at V and 5 bases at J, with 11 bases in the middle. As DNA, the CDR3 is TGTGCCAGCAGTTACTGGGGAACTGGGGAGACCCAGTACTTC. Translation gives CASSYWGTGETQYF.

This chain links TRBV27 with TRBJ2-7; the D is unclear. The germline V gene encodes CDR1 MNHEY and CDR2 SMNVEV (reference sequence). This CDR3 contains 13 residues. The germline V and J ends were trimmed by 5 bases and 2 bases, with 10 bases remaining between them. The CDR3 coding sequence is TGTGCCAGCAGTCCGGACGTCCCCTACGAGCAGTACTTC. Its translation is CASSPDVPYEQYF.

This clone has a handful of counts. V and J are TRBV7-2 and TRBJ1-6, with D maybe TRBD1 (6 bases). The germline gives CDR1 SGHTA, CDR2 FQGNSA. V was cut by 1 base and J by 9 bases, with 13 bases left in between. The CDR3 extends over 15 amino acids. CDR3 in DNA: TGTGCCAGCAGCTTAGGGGGCAGGGGACGTTCACCCCTCCACTTT. Translation: CASSLGGRGRSPLHF.

The chain joins TRBV6-1 to TRBJ1-5; no definite D call. The CDR3 covers 12 residues. Trimming took off 7 bases at V and 1 base at J, with 5 bases between the two ends. Germline CDR1 is MNHNS and CDR2 is SASEGT. For the CDR3, the DNA is TGTGCCAGCACCGTGAGCAATCAGCCCCAGCATTTT. It codes for CASTVSNQPQHF.